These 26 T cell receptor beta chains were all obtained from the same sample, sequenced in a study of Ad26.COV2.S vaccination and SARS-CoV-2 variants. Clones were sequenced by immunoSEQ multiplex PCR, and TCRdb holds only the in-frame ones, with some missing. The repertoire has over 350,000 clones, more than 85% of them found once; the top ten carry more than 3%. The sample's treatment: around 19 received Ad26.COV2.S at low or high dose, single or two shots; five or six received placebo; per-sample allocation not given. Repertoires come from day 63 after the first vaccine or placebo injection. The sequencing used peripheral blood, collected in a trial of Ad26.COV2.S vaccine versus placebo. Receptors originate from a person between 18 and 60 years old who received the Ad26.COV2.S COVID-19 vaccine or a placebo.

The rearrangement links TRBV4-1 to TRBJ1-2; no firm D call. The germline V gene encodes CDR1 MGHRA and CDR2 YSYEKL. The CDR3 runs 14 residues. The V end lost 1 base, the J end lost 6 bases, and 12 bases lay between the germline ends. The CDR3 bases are TGCGCCAGCAGCCAAGGGGTGGCGAAGAATGGCTACACCTTC. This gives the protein CASSQGVAKNGYTF.

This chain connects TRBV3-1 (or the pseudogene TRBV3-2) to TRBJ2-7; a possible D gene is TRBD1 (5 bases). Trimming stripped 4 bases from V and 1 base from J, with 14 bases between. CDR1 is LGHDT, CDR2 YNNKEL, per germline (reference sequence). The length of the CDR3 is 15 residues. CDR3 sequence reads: CASSRTRTLSYEQYF. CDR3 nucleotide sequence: TGTGCCAGCAGCCGAACCCGGACATTATCCTACGAGCAGTACTTC.

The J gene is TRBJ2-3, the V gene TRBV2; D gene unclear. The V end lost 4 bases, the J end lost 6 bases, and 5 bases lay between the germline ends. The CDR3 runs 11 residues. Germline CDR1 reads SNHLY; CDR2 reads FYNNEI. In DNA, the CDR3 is TGTGCCAGCAGTGTAGAGGATACGCAGTATTTT. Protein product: CASSVEDTQYF. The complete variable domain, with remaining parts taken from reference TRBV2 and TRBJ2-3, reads EPEVTQTPSHQVTQMGQEVILRCVPISNHLYFYWYRQILGQKVEFLVSFYNNEISEKSEIFDDQFSVERPDGSNFTLKIRSTKLEDSAMYFCASSVEDTQYFGPGTRLTVL.

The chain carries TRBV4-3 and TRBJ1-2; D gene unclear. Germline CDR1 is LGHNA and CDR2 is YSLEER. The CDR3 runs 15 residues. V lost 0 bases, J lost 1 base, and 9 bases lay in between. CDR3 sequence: CASSQDSAINYGYTF. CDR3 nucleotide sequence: TGCGCCAGCAGCCAAGATTCCGCAATTAACTATGGCTACACCTTC.

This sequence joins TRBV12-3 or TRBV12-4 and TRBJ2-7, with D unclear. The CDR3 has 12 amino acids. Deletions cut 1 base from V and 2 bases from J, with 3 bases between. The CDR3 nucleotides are TGTGCCAGCAGTTTAGTTCCCTACGAGCAGTACTTC. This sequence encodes CASSLVPYEQYF.

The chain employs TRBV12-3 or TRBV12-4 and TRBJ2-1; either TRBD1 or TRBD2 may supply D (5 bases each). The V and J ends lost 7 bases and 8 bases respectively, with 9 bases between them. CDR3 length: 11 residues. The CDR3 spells CASTWGYEQFF. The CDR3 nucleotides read TGTGCCAGCACATGGGGGTATGAGCAGTTCTTC.

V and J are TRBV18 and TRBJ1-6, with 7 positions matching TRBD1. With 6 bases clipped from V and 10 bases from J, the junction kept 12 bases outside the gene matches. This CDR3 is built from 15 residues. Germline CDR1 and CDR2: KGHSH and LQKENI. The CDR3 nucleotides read TGTGCCAGCTCGCCGCAGACAGGGAATGGGTCACCCCTCCACTTT. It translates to CASSPQTGNGSPLHF.

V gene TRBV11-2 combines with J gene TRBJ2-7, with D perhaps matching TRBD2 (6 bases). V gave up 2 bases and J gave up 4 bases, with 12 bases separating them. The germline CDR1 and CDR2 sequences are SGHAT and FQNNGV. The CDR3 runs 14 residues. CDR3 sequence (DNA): TGTGCCAGCAGCTTACACGGGAGACCTTACGAGCAGTACTTC. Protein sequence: CASSLHGRPYEQYF. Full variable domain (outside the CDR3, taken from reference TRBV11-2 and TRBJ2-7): EAGVAQSPRYKIIEKRQSVAFWCNPISGHATLYWYQQILGQGPKLLIQFQNNGVVDDSQLPKDRFSAERLKGVDSTLKIQPAKLEDSAVYLCASSLHGRPYEQYFGPGTRLTVT.

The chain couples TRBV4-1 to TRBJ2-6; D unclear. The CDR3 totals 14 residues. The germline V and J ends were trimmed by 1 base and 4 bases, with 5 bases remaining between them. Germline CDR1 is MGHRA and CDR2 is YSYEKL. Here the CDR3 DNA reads TGCGCCAGCAGCCAAGTTCAAGGGGCCAACGTCCTGACTTTC. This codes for CASSQVQGANVLTF.

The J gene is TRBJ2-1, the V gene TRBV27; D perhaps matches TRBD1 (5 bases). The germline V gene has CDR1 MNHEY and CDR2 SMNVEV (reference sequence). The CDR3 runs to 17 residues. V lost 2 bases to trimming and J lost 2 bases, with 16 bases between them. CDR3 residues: CASSLRGAGFTYNEQFF. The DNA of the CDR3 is TGTGCCAGCAGTTTAAGAGGTGCAGGGTTCACCTACAATGAGCAGTTCTTC.

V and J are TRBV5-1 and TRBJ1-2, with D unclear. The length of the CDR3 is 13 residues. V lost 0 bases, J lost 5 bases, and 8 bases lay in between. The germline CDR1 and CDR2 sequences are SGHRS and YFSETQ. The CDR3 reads CASSLVAGYGYTF. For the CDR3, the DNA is TGCGCCAGCAGCTTGGTGGCGGGGTATGGCTACACCTTC. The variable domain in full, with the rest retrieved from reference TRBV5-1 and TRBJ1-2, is KAGVTQTPRYLIKTRGQQVTLSCSPISGHRSVSWYQQTPGQGLQFLFEYFSETQRNKGNFPGRFSGRQFSNSRSEMNVSTLELGDSALYLCASSLVAGYGYTFGSGTRLTVV.

The CDR3 DNA sequence: TGTGCCAGCAGCCAAGGACTAGCGGGGGAAGAGACCCAGTACTTC. Protein: CASSQGLAGEETQYF. J is TRBJ2-5 and V is TRBV7-9; 13 bases map to TRBD2. Unmatched junction bases numbered 3, after V lost 5 bases and J lost 3 bases. Germline values: CDR1 SEHNR, CDR2 FQNEAQ (reference sequence). The CDR3 runs to 15 residues.

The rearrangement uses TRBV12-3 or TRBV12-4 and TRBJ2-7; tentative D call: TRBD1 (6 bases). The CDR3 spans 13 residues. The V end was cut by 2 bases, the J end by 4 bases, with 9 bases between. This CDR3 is CASSLRQGYEQYF. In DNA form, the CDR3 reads TGTGCCAGCAGTTTAAGGCAGGGGTACGAGCAGTACTTC.

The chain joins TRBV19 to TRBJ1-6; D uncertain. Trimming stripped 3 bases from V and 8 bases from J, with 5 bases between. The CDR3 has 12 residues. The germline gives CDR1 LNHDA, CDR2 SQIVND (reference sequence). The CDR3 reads CASSISDSPLHF. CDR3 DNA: TGTGCCAGTAGTATTTCGGATTCACCCCTCCACTTT.

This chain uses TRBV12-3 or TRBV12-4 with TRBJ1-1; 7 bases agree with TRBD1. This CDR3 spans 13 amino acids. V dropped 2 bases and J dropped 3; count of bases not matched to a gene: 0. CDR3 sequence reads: CASSLQGDTEAFF. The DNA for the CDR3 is TGTGCCAGCAGTTTACAGGGGGACACTGAAGCTTTCTTT.

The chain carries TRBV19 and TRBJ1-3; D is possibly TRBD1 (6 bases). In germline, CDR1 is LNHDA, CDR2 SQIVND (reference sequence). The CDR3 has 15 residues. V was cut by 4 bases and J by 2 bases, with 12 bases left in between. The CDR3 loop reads CASSTRGQAGNTIYF. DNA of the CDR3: TGTGCCAGTAGTACCCGGGGGCAGGCTGGAAACACCATATATTTT.

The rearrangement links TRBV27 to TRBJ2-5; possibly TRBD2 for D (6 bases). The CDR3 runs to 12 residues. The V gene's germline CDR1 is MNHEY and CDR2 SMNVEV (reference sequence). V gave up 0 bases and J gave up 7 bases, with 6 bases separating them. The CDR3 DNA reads TGTGCCAGCAGTTTATCGGGAGGGACCCAGTACTTC. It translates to CASSLSGGTQYF.

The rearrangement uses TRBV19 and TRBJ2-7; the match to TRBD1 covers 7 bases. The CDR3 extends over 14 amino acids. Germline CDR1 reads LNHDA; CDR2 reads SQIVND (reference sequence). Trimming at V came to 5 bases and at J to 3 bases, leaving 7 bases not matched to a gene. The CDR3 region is CASSPGTEDYEQYF. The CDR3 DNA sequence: TGTGCCAGTAGTCCGGGGACAGAAGACTACGAGCAGTACTTC.

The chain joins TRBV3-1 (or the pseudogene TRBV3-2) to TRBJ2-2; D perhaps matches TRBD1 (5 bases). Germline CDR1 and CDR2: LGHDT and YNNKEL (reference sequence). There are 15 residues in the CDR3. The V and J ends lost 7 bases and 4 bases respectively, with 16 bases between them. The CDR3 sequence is CASTGGARLTGELFF. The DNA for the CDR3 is TGTGCCAGCACAGGTGGGGCCAGGCTCACCGGGGAGCTGTTTTTT.

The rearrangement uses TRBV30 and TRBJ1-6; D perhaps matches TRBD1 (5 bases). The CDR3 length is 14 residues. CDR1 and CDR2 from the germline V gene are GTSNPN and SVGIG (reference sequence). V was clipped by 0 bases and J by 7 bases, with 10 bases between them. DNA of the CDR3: TGTGCCTGGAGTGTACGCCGACAGAATTCACCCCTCCACTTT. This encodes CAWSVRRQNSPLHF.

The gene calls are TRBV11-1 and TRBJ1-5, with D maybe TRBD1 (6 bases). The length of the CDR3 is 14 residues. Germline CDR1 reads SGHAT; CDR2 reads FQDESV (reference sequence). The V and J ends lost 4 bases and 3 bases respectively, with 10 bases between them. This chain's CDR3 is CASSSGQPNQPQHF. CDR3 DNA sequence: TGTGCCAGCAGCTCAGGACAGCCCAATCAGCCCCAGCATTTT.

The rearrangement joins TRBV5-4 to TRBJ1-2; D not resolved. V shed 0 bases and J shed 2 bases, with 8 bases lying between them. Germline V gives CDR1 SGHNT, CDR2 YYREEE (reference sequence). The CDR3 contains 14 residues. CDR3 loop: CASSLAGTNYGYTF. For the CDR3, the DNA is TGTGCCAGCAGCTTGGCCGGCACCAACTATGGCTACACCTTC.

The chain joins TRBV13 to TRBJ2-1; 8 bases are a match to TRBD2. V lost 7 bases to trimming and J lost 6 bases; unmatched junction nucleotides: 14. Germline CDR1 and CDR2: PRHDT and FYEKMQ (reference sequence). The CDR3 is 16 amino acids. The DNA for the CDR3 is TGTGCCAGCACCCCCATCGGGGGGGCCTCCCCCAATGAGCAGTTCTTC. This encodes CASTPIGGASPNEQFF.

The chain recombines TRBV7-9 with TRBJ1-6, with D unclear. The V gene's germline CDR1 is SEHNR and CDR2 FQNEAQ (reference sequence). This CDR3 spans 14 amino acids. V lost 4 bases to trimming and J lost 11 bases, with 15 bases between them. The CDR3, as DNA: TGTGCCAGCAGCTCCGAGACCCCGGGGACACCCCTCCACTTT. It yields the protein CASSSETPGTPLHF.

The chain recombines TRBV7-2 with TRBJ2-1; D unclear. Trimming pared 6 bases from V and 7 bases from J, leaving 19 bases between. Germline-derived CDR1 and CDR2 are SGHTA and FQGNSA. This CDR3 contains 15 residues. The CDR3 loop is CASSSKVTVGNEQFF. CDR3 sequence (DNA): TGTGCCAGCAGTTCCAAGGTCACGGTTGGGAATGAGCAGTTCTTC.

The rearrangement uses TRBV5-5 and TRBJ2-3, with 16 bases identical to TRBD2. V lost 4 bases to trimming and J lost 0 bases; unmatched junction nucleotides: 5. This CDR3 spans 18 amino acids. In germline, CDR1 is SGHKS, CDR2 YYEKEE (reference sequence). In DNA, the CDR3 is TGTGCCAGCAGCCGGGGACTAGCGGGGGGGACTAGCACAGATACGCAGTATTTT. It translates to CASSRGLAGGTSTDTQYF. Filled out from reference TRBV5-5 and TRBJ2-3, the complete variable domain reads DAGVTQSPTHLIKTRGQQVTLRCSPISGHKSVSWYQQVLGQGPQFIFQYYEKEERGRGNFPDRFSARQFPNYSSELNVNALLLGDSALYLCASSRGLAGGTSTDTQYFGPGTRLTVL.